This TCR beta chain was observed in a study of beta chain features in type 1 diabetes. As for the study in general: Age, gender and cell yields were alike across patients and healthy donors. Points from the study as a whole: Within patients, naive, central memory and Treg TCRB repertoires seemed more similar than within healthy donors. Moderate yet significant TCRB CDR3 shortening was seen in Type 1 diabetes patients in all four CD4+ subsets.

Reverse transcription of all isolated RNA meant that expressed TCRB transcripts were sequenced. Repertoires were generated with immunoSEQ multiplex PCR, while TCRdb's copy carries only in-frame clones and drops some. The sample lists fewer than 450,000 clones, about 13% occurring once. Sampling consisted of one heparinised blood draw per donor, averaging approximately 100 mL. Sorting gave populations that all exceeded 95% purity. On this clone: Its antigen remains unidentified.

From germline, CDR1 is MDHEN and CDR2 SYDVKM. This CDR3 has 15 amino acids. Trimming at V came to 6 bases and at J to 1 base, leaving 7 bases not matched to a gene. The receptor was isolated from a woman younger than 35 with type 1 diabetes. The chain links TRBV28 to TRBJ2-7; TRBD1 aligns across 9 bases. The sequencing input was naive CD4+ T cells from blood. The DNA of the CDR3 is TGTGCCAGCAGGGGACAGGGAGACGGGTCCTACGAGCAGTACGTC. It is translated as CASRGQGDGSYEQYV.